This TCR beta chain derives from a study of T cells in Graves' hyperthyroidism and ophthalmopathy. Points from the study as a whole: From stable hyperthyroidism, ophthalmopathy was separated by a 13 V-J model.

Exclusion of a patient resulted from uncontrolled infection, other autoimmune disease, pregnancy or lactation. The V segment lost 5 bases and the J segment 7 bases; nucleotides outside the gene matches: 23. Germline V CDR1 and CDR2: MNHEY, SVGEGT. The CDR3 covers 19 residues. It was RNA transcripts that yielded the amplified TCR beta CDR3 regions. First-round RT-PCR targeting the TCR CDR3 was performed with the HTBI primer set. TCRdb analysed the multiplex PCR reads with MiXCR anew, one entry per CDR3 protein. This table holds hundreds of thousands of distinct CDR3 sequences, approximately 15% found once. This clonotype was recorded many times. What it binds is not known.

This chain joins TRBV6-2 or TRBV6-3 and TRBJ1-5; 7 positions agree with TRBD1. Sample: blood. This receptor was taken from a woman younger than 35 with Graves' hyperthyroidism. This CDR3 is CASSRHYRSGQQTSQPQHF. In nucleotides, the CDR3 is TGTGCCAGCAGTCGACACTATCGTTCGGGACAGCAAACCAGCCAGCCCCAGCATTTT.